This T cell receptor (beta chain) appears in the sequencing data of a study of cytomegalovirus exposure and HLA in healthy donors. Primers for the PCR totalled 60 Vbeta and 13 Jbeta. Profiling relied on immunoSEQ multiplex PCR, and the TCRdb table lists in-frame clones only, not all of them. Of over 90,000 clones listed, 75% to 80% are singletons. Regarding the study as a whole: Altogether, 150 or so TCR beta chains were recorded as cytomegalovirus-associated. TCR beta chains associated with HLA were, in a later analysis, more clonally expanded than equally common others. Specific recognition of CMV antigens was confirmed in vitro for a few chains (all CMV-associated). According to an earlier analysis, most TCR beta V segments yielded productive rearrangements about 87% or about 30% of the time.

This clone was counted between two and nine times. Its antigen remains unidentified. Trimming left V 0 bases short and J 3 bases short, with 12 bases between. Per germline, CDR1 MNHEY and CDR2 SMNVEV (reference sequence). This CDR3 has 15 residues. Material: PBMCs. The J gene is TRBJ2-7, the V gene TRBV27; weak D call: TRBD2 (7 bases). The TCR comes from a male donor in good health and CMV-seropositive. This CDR3 is CASSLSRGAIYEQYF. CDR3 bases: TGTGCCAGCAGTTTATCACGGGGGGCTATCTACGAGCAGTACTTC.